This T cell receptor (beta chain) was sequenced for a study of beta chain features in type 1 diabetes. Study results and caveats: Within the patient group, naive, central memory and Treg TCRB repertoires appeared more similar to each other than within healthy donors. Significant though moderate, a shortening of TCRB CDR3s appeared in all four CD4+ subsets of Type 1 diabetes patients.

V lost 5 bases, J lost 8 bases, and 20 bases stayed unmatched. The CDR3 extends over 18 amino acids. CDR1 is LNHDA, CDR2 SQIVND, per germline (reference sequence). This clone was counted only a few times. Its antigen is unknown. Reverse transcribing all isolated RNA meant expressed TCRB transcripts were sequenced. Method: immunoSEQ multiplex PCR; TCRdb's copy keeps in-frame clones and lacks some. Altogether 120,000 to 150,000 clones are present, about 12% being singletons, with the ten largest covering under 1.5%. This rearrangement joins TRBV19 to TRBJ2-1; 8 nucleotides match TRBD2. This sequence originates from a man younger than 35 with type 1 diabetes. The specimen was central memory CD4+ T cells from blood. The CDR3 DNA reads TGTGCCAGTAGTCGGGGTGGCAGCGGGGGCCTCCGGGCCGATGAGCAGTTCTTC. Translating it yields CASSRGGSGGLRADEQFF.